Listed below are T cell receptor beta chains from one sample, sequenced in a study of a mutant IDH1 vaccine in newly diagnosed glioma. TCRdb's table, derived via immunoSEQ multiplex PCR, lists solely in-frame clones and lacks some. The sample has about 66,000 clones, about 86% seen once. The sequenced sample was PBMCs, obtained from a glioma patient treated with radiotherapy, temozolomide or both. These receptors all stem from a man under 40 with glioma. The CDR3 runs from the conserved cysteine through the conserved F or W. D genes are given only for firm matches. Rows may omit the clone size; those that give it use once, few, many or a size class.

TRBV5-1,TRBJ1-1,-,-,TGCGCCAGCTCCCTTTGGGGGGGGTTCACTGAAGCTTTCTTT,CASSLWGGFTEAFF
TRBV7-9,TRBJ2-3,-,-,TGTGCCAGCAGCTCAATAGGGGGTATTACAGATACGCAGTATTTT,CASSSIGGITDTQYF
TRBV10-3,TRBJ2-2,-,-,TGTGCCATCAAAGGGCAGGCGAACACCGGGGAGCTGTTTTTT,CAIKGQANTGELFF
TRBV27,TRBJ1-6,-,-,TGTGCCAGCAGTCCGGGACCATCCCTCCACTTT,CASSPGPSLHF
TRBV10-2,TRBJ2-6,-,-,TGCGCCAGCAGTGAGTCAAAGGGGCTTGGGGCCAACGTCCTGACTTTC,CASSESKGLGANVLTF
TRBV11-2,TRBJ2-2,TRBD2,-,TGTGCCAGCAGCTTAGCCGTACTAGCGGGGACCCCGAACACCGGGGAGCTGTTTTTT,CASSLAVLAGTPNTGELFF
TRBV5-1,TRBJ2-7,TRBD1,-,TGCGCCAGCAGCCTAGGGACAGGGACGAGGGACGAGCAGTACTTC,CASSLGTGTRDEQYF
TRBV29-1,TRBJ2-6,TRBD1,-,TGCAGCGCCCTAACTGTCAGGGGGCGCGCTGGGGCCAACGTCCTGACTTTC,CSALTVRGRAGANVLTF
TRBV19,TRBJ2-2,-,-,TGTGCCAGTAGTGGGGCGGGAACGACCGGGGAGCTGTTTTTT,CASSGAGTTGELFF
TRBV5-1,TRBJ1-4,TRBD1,-,TGCGCCAGCAGCTTGGTCCCGGGACAGGGGGCCCAGGGGGAAAAACTGTTTTTT,CASSLVPGQGAQGEKLFF
TRBV13,TRBJ1-1,TRBD1,few,TGTGCCAGCAGCTTAGGGACAGGGGGAAGTACTGAAGCTTTCTTT,CASSLGTGGSTEAFF
TRBV7-9,TRBJ2-1,TRBD2,-,TGTGCCAGCAGCCCTAGCGGGGGGGCTCGAAATGAGCAGTTCTTC,CASSPSGGARNEQFF
TRBV5-1,TRBJ2-5,-,-,TGCGCCAGCAGTCTATTACAGCAAGAGACCCAGTACTTC,CASSLLQQETQYF
TRBV7-6,TRBJ2-1,TRBD1,-,TGTGCCAGCAGCACCATCCGAGACAGGGCCTACAATGAGCAGTTCTTC,CASSTIRDRAYNEQFF
TRBV6-5,TRBJ1-6,-,-,TGTGCCAGCAGTTACTCCAGGAATTCACCCCTCCACTTT,CASSYSRNSPLHF
TRBV6-5,TRBJ2-3,-,-,TGTGCCAGCAGTTACTCGCGGGCCCGAGATACGCAGTATTTT,CASSYSRARDTQYF
TRBV18,TRBJ1-5,-,-,TGTGCCAGCTCGCCCCCTGTGGGGAGGGGGGGAGATCGGCCCCAGCATTTT,CASSPPVGRGGDRPQHF
TRBV2,TRBJ1-1,TRBD1,-,TGTGCCAGCAGTGAAGATTGGGGGACAGGAAAGACTGAAGCTTTCTTT,CASSEDWGTGKTEAFF
TRBV5-5,TRBJ1-1,-,-,TGTGCCAGCAGCTCGCCGACGGGGGCCTACATGAACACTGAAGCTTTCTTT,CASSSPTGAYMNTEAFF
TRBV20-1,TRBJ1-1,-,few,TGCAGTGCTGGGAGGAACACTGAAGCTTTCTTT,CSAGRNTEAFF
TRBV2,TRBJ2-5,-,-,TGTGCCAGCCCTAGGGGCGGGGAAGAACAAGAGACCCAGTACTTC,CASPRGGEEQETQYF
TRBV21-1,TRBJ2-5,-,-,TGTGCCAGCAGCACCCACAGGGGGCGAGAGACCCAGTACTTC,CASSTHRGRETQYF
TRBV9,TRBJ1-2,-,-,TGTGCCAGCAGCTCCCAGGGTATCGATGGCTACACCTTC,CASSSQGIDGYTF
TRBV12-5,TRBJ1-4,-,-,TGTGCTAGTGGTGAAGGAGGCGAAAAACTGTTTTTT,CASGEGGEKLFF
TRBV15,TRBJ2-7,-,-,TGTGCCACCAGCGAAAGGGACTCCGGCTCCTACGAGCAGTACTTC,CATSERDSGSYEQYF
TRBV5-1,TRBJ1-6,-,-,TGCGCCAGCAGCTTGGCAGGGGCCGGACTTTCACCCCTCCACTTT,CASSLAGAGLSPLHF
TRBV4-1,TRBJ2-7,TRBD2,-,TGCGCCAGCAGCCAGGCTAGCGGGGGCTTCTACGAGCAGTACTTC,CASSQASGGFYEQYF
TRBV23-1,TRBJ1-4,-,-,TGCGCCAGCAAGGTATGGGGGGGAGATAATGAAAAACTGTTTTTT,CASKVWGGDNEKLFF
TRBV15,TRBJ1-5,-,-,TGTGCCACCAGCAGAGATAGAGGGAATCAGCCCCAGCATTTT,CATSRDRGNQPQHF
TRBV19,TRBJ2-7,-,few,TGTGCCAGTAAGGACAGCCCATCCTACGAGCAGTACTTC,CASKDSPSYEQYF
TRBV4-1,TRBJ1-2,-,-,TGCGCCAGCTCGACGCTTAGGGGGACCGGCTACACCTTC,CASSTLRGTGYTF
TRBV18,TRBJ2-5,-,-,TGTGCCAGCTCACCGAGAGAGGTGGAGACCCAGTACTTC,CASSPREVETQYF
TRBV4-1,TRBJ1-5,-,few,TGCGCCAGCAGCCCAGACCTGGATCAGCCCCAGCATTTT,CASSPDLDQPQHF
TRBV7-2,TRBJ1-2,-,-,TGTGCCAGCAGCTTTACAGGCGCTACGAGCTATGGCTACACCTTC,CASSFTGATSYGYTF
TRBV6-5,TRBJ1-2,-,-,TGTGCCAGCAGTTATCTATCTGCAGGGCACTATGGCTACACCTTC,CASSYLSAGHYGYTF
TRBV5-1,TRBJ2-1,TRBD2,-,TGCGCCAGTGCACTAGCGGGGACCTACAATGAGCAGTTCTTC,CASALAGTYNEQFF
TRBV7-6,TRBJ1-2,-,-,TGTGCCAGCAGCTTATCGGAATCTAACTATGGCTACACCTTC,CASSLSESNYGYTF
TRBV21-1,TRBJ2-7,-,-,TGTGCCAGCACCGAAGGCCCCAAGGGCGGCAGGGGGAGCTCCTACGAGCAGTACTTC,CASTEGPKGGRGSSYEQYF
TRBV11-2,TRBJ2-4,TRBD2,-,TGTGCCAGCAGCTTGGGTCTAGCGGGGAACATTCAGTACTTC,CASSLGLAGNIQYF
TRBV5-5,TRBJ1-2,-,-,TGTGCCAGCAGCCCCTGGACGGATTCCCCCTATGGCTACACCTTC,CASSPWTDSPYGYTF
TRBV25-1,TRBJ1-5,TRBD1,-,TGTGCCAGCAGTAGAGAGGACAGGGAGAGGGGCAATCAGCCCCAGCATTTT,CASSREDRERGNQPQHF
TRBV7-9,TRBJ2-5,-,-,TGTGCCAGCAGCTTGGGACCCGCGCTGGAGACCCAGTACTTC,CASSLGPALETQYF
TRBV5-6,TRBJ2-3,-,-,TGTGCCAGCACCCCCTGGCCTGCGGGAGATACGCAGTATTTT,CASTPWPAGDTQYF
TRBV7-2,TRBJ2-7,TRBD2,once,TGTGCCAGCAGCTTTGGACTAGCGGGGGTTTCCTACGAGCAGTACTTC,CASSFGLAGVSYEQYF
TRBV19,TRBJ2-7,-,-,TGTGCCAGTAGTTCGGGGACCTACGAGCAGTACTTC,CASSSGTYEQYF
TRBV7-9,TRBJ1-2,-,-,TGTGCCAGCAGCTTAGCGGGGGCAGGGGTGGCCTATGGCTACACCTTC,CASSLAGAGVAYGYTF
TRBV11-2,TRBJ2-2,-,-,TGTGCCAGCAGCTTTGCCTCTCAGGGGACCGGGGAGCTGTTTTTT,CASSFASQGTGELFF
TRBV25-1,TRBJ1-5,-,-,TGTGCCAGCAGTGAAAGGGGTTATCAGCCCCAGCATTTT,CASSERGYQPQHF
TRBV30,TRBJ2-1,TRBD2,-,TGTGCCTGGGAGCGGGGGGGCACGAATGAGCAGTTCTTC,CAWERGGTNEQFF
TRBV6-4,TRBJ2-3,TRBD1,medium-sized,TGTGCCAGCAGTGACTCACAGGGGGCAGATACGCAGTATTTT,CASSDSQGADTQYF
TRBV19,TRBJ1-1,-,-,TGTGCCAGTAGTGAATCGGGGGGGTCTGAAGCTTTCTTT,CASSESGGSEAFF
TRBV30,TRBJ1-5,TRBD1,-,TGTGCCTGGAGTGAAGGACAGGGGTTATCGGAGCAGCCCCAGCATTTT,CAWSEGQGLSEQPQHF
TRBV5-1,TRBJ2-3,TRBD1,-,TGCGCCAGCAGCTCTGGACAGGTCCCAGATACGCAGTATTTT,CASSSGQVPDTQYF
TRBV18,TRBJ2-1,TRBD1,-,TGTGCCAGCTCACCGGGACAGGGGGTATACAATGAGCAGTTCTTC,CASSPGQGVYNEQFF
TRBV9,TRBJ2-7,TRBD1,-,TGTGCCAGCAGCGTGGGACAGGGAATCTACGAGCAGTACTTC,CASSVGQGIYEQYF
TRBV10-2,TRBJ1-1,-,-,TGCGCCAGCAGTGAGTCGAACGGTGAAGCTTTCTTT,CASSESNGEAFF